This T cell receptor (beta chain) was retrieved from a study of post-analysis software for immune sequencing data. Turning to the study itself: Disease courses included relapsing-remitting, secondary progressive and progressive-relapsing multiple sclerosis. General observations from the study: F measure grouped same-batch samples tightly together. Included in a set of about 5 TRBV segments more frequent in patients than controls were TRBV5-6, TRBV5-1 and TRBV20-1.

This clonotype was observed many times. The target antigen is unknown. Germline loops: CDR1 DFQATT, CDR2 SNEGSKA (reference sequence). Trimming took off 0 bases at V and 8 bases at J, with 9 bases between the two ends. The CDR3 runs to 12 residues. cDNA libraries for TCR beta contained unique molecular identifiers. TCRdb re-called the PCR reads through MiXCR, storing one row per CDR3 protein. Of some 800,000 distinct CDR3 sequences listed, under 60% are singletons. Sequences were obtained from blood. This chain joins TRBV20-1 and TRBJ2-3; D ambiguous. The sequence was obtained from a girl aged 10-17 years with multiple sclerosis. The CDR3 sequence is CSARDLWTTQYF. CDR3 DNA: TGCAGTGCTAGAGATCTGTGGACTACGCAGTATTTT.